The clone carrying this T cell receptor beta chain was detected many times. Its target is unknown. TCRdb called the 5' RACE reads again in MiXCR, with one record for every CDR3 protein. There are 250,000 or so distinct CDR3 sequences in the sample; over 9% occur only once, and 20% to 25% lies in the top ten. The sample belongs to a study of T-cell memory formation after mild COVID-19. Study-level background: TCR clusters mostly belonged to single donors. Findings of the study overall: Contracting clones, day 15 to 85, had balanced CD4/CD8, and later expanders favored CD4+. CD4+ contracting clones lay mainly in CM and EM, CD8+ ones in EMRA. Some clones that responded turned up in pre-infection memory, which suggests that cross-reactive memory joined in.

CDR3 length: 13 residues. The V end lost 6 bases, the J end lost 4 bases, and 12 bases lay between the germline ends. This sequence joins TRBV12-3 or TRBV12-4 and TRBJ1-1; possibly TRBD1 for D (6 bases). The source material was PBMCs or a T cell subset sorted from them (not recorded which). This clonotype was obtained from a man younger than 30 who had mild COVID-19 (a few samples of this study predate the infection). Cell type and time point are not known. The CDR3 DNA sequence: TGTGCCAGCAGGATTACAGGGCTCACTGAAGCTTTCTTT. Translation gives CASRITGLTEAFF.